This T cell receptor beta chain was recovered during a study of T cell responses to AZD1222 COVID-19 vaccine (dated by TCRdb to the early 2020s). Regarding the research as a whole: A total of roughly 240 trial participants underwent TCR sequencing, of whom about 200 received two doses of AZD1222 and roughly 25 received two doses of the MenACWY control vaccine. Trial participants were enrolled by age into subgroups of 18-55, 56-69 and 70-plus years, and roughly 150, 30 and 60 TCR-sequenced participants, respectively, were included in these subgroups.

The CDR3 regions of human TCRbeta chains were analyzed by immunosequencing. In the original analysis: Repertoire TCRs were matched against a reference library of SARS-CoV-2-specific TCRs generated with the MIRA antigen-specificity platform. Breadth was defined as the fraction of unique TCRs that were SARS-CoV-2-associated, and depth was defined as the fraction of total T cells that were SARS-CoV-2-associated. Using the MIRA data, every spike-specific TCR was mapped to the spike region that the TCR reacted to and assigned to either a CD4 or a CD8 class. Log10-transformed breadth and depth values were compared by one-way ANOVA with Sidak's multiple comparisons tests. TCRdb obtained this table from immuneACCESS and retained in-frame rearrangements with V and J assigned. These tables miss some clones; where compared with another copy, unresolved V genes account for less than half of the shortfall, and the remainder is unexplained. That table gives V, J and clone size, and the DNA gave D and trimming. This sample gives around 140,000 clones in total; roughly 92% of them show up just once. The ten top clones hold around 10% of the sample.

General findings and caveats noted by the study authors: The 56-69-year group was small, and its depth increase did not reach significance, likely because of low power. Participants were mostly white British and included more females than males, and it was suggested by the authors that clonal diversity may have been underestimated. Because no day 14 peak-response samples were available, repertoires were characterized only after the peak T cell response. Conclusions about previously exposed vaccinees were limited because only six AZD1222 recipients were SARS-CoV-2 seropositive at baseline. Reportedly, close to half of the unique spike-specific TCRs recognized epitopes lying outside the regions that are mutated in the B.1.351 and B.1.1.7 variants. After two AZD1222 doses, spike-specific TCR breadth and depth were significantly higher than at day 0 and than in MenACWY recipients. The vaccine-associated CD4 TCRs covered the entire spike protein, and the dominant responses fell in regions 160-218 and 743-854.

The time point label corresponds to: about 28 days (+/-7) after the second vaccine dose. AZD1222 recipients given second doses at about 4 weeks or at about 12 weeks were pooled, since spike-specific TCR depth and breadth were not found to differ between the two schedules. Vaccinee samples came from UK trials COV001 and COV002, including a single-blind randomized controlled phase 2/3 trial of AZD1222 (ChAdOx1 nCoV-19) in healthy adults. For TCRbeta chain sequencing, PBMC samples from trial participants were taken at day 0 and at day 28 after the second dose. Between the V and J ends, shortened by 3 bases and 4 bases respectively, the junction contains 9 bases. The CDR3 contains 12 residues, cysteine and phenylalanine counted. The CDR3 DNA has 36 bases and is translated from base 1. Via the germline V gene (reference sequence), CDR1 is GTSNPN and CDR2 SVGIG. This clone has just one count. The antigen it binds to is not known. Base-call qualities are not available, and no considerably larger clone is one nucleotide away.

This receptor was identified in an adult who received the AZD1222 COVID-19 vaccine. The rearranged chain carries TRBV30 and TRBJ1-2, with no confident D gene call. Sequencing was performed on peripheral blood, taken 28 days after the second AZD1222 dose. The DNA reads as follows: TGTGCCTGGAGGGCGATATCCTATGGCTACACCTTC. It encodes CAWRAISYGYTF.